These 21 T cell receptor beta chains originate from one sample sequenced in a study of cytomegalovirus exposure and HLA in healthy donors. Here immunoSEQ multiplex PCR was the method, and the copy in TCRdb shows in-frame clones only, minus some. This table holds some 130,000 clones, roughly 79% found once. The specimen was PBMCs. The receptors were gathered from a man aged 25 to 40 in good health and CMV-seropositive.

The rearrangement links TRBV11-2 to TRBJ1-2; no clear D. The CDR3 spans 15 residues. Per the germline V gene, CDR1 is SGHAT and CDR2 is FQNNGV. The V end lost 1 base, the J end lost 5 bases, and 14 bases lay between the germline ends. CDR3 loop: CASSLVYDKPYGYTF. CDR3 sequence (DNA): TGTGCCAGCAGCTTAGTATATGACAAGCCTTATGGCTACACCTTC.

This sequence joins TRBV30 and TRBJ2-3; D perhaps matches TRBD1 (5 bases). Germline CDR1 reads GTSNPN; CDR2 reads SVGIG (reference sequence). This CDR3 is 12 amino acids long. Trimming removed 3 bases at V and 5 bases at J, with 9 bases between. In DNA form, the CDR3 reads TGTGCCTGGAGCCATGACAGAGATACGCAGTATTTT. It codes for CAWSHDRDTQYF.

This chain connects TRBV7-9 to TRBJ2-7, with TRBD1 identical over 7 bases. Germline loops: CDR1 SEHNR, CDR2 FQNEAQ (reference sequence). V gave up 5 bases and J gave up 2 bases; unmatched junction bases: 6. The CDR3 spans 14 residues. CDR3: CASSRTGFPYEQYF. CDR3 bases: TGTGCCAGCAGCCGGACAGGTTTCCCCTACGAGCAGTACTTC.

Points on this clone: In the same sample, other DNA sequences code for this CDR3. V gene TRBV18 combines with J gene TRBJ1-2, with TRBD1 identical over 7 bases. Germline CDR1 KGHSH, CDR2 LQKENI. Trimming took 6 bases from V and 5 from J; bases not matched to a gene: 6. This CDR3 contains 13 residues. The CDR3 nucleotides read TGTGCCAGCTCCCCGGACAGGAATTATGGCTACACCTTC. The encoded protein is CASSPDRNYGYTF.

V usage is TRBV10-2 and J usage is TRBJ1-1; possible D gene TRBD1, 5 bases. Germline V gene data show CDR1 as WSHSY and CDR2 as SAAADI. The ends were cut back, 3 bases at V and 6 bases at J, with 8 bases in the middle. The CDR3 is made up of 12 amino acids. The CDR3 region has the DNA TGCGCCAGCAGTGATCGGGGGGCTGAAGCTTTCTTT. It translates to CASSDRGAEAFF.

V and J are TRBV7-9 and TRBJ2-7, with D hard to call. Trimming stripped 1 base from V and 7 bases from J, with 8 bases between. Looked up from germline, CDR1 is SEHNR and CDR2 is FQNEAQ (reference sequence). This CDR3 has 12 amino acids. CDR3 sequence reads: CASSLVSEEQYF. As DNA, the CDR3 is TGTGCCAGCAGCTTAGTTAGTGAAGAGCAGTACTTC.

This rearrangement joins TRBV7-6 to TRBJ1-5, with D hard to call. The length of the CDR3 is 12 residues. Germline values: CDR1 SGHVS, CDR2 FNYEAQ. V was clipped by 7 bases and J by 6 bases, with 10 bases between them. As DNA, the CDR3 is TGTGCCAGCACCAATGCCGGTCAGCCCCAGCATTTT. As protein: CASTNAGQPQHF.

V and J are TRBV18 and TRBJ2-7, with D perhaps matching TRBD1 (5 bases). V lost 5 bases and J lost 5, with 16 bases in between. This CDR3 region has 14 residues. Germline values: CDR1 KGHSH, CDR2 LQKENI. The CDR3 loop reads CASSSTPGNHEQYF. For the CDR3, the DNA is TGTGCCAGCTCATCAACCCCAGGGAACCACGAGCAGTACTTC.

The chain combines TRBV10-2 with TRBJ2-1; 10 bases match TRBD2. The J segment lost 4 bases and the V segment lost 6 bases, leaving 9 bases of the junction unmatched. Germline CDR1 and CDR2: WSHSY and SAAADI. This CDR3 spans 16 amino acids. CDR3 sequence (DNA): TGCGCCAGCAGCCTGACTAGCGGGCTGGGTTACAATGAGCAGTTCTTC. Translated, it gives CASSLTSGLGYNEQFF.

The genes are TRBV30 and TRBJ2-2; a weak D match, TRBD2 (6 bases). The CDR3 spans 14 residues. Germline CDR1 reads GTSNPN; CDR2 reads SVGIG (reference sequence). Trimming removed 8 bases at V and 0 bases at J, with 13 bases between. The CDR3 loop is CARGGAANTGELFF. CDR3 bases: TGTGCCCGTGGAGGGGCAGCGAACACCGGGGAGCTGTTTTTT.

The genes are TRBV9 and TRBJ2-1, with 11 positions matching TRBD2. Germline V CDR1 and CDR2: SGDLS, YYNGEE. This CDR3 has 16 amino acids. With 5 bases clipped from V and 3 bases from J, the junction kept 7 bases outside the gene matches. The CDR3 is CASSQTGTSGYNEQFF. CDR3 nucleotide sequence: TGTGCCAGCAGTCAGACCGGGACTAGCGGCTACAATGAGCAGTTCTTC.

The CDR3 nucleotides read TGTGCCAGCAGCTTAGGTTTCGACAGCCCCCAAGAGACCCAGTACTTC. This gives the protein CASSLGFDSPQETQYF. The chain joins TRBV7-9 to TRBJ2-5; a weak D match, TRBD1 (5 bases). Deletions cut 1 base from V and 1 base from J, with 13 bases between. In germline, CDR1 is SEHNR, CDR2 FQNEAQ (reference sequence). The CDR3 loop spans 16 amino acids.

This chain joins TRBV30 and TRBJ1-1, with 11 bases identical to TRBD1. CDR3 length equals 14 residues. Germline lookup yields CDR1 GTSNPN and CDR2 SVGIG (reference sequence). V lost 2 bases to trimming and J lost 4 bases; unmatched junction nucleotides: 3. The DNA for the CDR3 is TGTGCCTGGAGTCAAGGGACAGGGGGCACTGAAGCTTTCTTT. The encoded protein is CAWSQGTGGTEAFF. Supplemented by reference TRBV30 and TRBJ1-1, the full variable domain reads SQTIHQWPATLVQPVGSPLSLECTVEGTSNPNLYWYRQAAGRGLQLLFYSVGIGQISSEVPQNLSASRPQDRQFILSSKKLLLSDSGFYLCAWSQGTGGTEAFFGQGTRLTVV.

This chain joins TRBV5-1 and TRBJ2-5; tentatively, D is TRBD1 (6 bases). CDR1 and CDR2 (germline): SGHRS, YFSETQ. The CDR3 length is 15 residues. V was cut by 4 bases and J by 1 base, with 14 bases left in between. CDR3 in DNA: TGCGCCAGCAGCCTTCTACAGGGCGGCCAAGAGACCCAGTACTTC. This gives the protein CASSLLQGGQETQYF.

Here the CDR3 reads CASSRTGVNTEAFF. The CDR3 DNA sequence: TGTGCCAGCAGCCGCACAGGGGTGAACACTGAAGCTTTCTTT. This chain links TRBV11-2 with TRBJ1-1; 7 bases map to TRBD1. V was pared by 5 bases and J by 0 bases, with 3 bases of the junction left unmatched. The V gene's germline CDR1 is SGHAT and CDR2 FQNNGV. The CDR3 loop spans 14 amino acids.

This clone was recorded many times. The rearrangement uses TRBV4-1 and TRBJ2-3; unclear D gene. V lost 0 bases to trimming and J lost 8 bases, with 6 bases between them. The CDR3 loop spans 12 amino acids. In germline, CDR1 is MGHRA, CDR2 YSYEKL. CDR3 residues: CASSQDMSTQYF. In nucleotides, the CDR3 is TGCGCCAGCAGCCAAGACATGTCTACGCAGTATTTT.

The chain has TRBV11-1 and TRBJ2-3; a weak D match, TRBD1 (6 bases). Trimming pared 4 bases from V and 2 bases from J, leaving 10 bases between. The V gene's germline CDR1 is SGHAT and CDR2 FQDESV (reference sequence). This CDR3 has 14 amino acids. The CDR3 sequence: CASSWTDTTDTQYF. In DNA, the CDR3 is TGTGCCAGCAGCTGGACAGATACCACAGATACGCAGTATTTT. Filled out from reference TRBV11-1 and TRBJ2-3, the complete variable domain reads EAEVAQSPRYKITEKSQAVAFWCDPISGHATLYWYRQILGQGPELLVQFQDESVVDDSQLPKDRFSAERLKGVDSTLKIQPAELGDSAMYLCASSWTDTTDTQYFGPGTRLTVL.

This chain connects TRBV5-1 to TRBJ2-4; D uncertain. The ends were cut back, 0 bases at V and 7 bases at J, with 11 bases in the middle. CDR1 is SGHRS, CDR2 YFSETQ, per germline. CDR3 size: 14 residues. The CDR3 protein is CASSLELTRNIQYF. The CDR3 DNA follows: TGCGCCAGCAGCTTGGAACTCACGAGGAACATTCAGTACTTC.

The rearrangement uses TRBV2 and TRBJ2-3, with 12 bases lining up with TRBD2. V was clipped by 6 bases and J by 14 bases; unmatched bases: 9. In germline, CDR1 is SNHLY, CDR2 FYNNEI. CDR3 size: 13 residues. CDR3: CASRNLAGGPAYF. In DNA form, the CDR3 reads TGTGCCAGCAGAAATCTAGCGGGAGGGCCCGCGTATTTT.

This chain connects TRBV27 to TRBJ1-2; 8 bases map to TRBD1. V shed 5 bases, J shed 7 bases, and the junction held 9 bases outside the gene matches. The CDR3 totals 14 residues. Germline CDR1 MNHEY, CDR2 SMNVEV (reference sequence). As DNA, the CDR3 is TGTGCCAGCAGTAATGTCGGACAGGGAATTGGCTACACCTTC. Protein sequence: CASSNVGQGIGYTF.

The chain's CDR3 is CASSGRVAGGTYEQYF. The CDR3 nucleotides are TGCGCCAGCAGCGGCCGGGTAGCGGGGGGCACCTACGAGCAGTACTTC. The chain carries TRBV5-1 and TRBJ2-7; TRBD2 matches at 10 bases. Looked up from germline, CDR1 is SGHRS and CDR2 is YFSETQ. V trimming: 4 bases; J trimming: 2 bases; junction bases outside the gene matches: 9. There are 16 residues in the CDR3.